This T cell receptor (beta chain) was recorded in a study of graft-versus-host responses after intestinal transplantation. Study observations and caveats: Peak levels of circulating GvH clones tracked with early post-transplant HvG declines. GvH clones appeared in recipient marrow, some first in ileum or blood. Patients with graft-donor T cell macrochimerism had high graft-versus-host to host-versus-graft clonal ratios in allografts.

Germline V CDR1 and CDR2: LNHDA, SQIVND (reference sequence). V was clipped by 5 bases and J by 4 bases; unmatched bases: 12. The CDR3 runs to 16 residues. Generated by immunoSEQ multiplex PCR, the TCRdb table keeps only in-frame clones and is missing some. Here the sample spans tens of thousands of clones, approximately 94% being singletons. Note on this clone: Its antigen is not identified.

This chain joins TRBV19 and TRBJ2-7, with 9 bases fitting TRBD1. The origin of this receptor is a human donor who was the organ donor for an intestinal transplant. The sequencing here drew on unstimulated CD4+ T cells sorted from spleen or lymph node cells, taken before transplant. CDR3 region: CASSAPGQGFGYEQYF. CDR3 nucleotide sequence: TGTGCCAGTAGTGCGCCGGGACAGGGTTTTGGATACGAGCAGTACTTC.